The 22 T cell receptor beta chains below were found in one sample sequenced in a study of shared clonotypes between healthy human individuals. Here immunoSEQ multiplex PCR was the method, and the copy in TCRdb shows in-frame clones only, minus some. The table lists around 2.3 million clones, approximately 94% of them singletons. Specimen: naive CD4+ T cells sorted from blood. Documented subset: CD45RA+ positively selected. These receptors were collected from a man between 18 and 35 years old in good health.

Details on this clone: The same CDR3 is also encoded by other DNA sequences in this sample. CDR3 DNA: TGCGCCAGCAGCTTCCCCGGGTTCACCGGGGAGCTGTTTTTT. Its translation is CASSFPGFTGELFF. The rearrangement uses TRBV5-1 and TRBJ2-2, with D unclear. Deletions cut 2 bases from V and 4 bases from J, with 9 bases between. The germline gives CDR1 SGHRS, CDR2 YFSETQ. The CDR3 has 14 amino acids. The complete variable domain, with remaining parts taken from reference TRBV5-1 and TRBJ2-2, reads KAGVTQTPRYLIKTRGQQVTLSCSPISGHRSVSWYQQTPGQGLQFLFEYFSETQRNKGNFPGRFSGRQFSNSRSEMNVSTLELGDSALYLCASSFPGFTGELFFGEGSRLTVL.

J is TRBJ2-5 and V is TRBV6-1, with 8 bases identical to TRBD1. With 2 bases clipped from V and 4 bases from J, the junction kept 3 bases outside the gene matches. CDR1 and CDR2 (germline): MNHNS, SASEGT. There are 14 residues in the CDR3. The CDR3 bases are TGTGCCAGCAGTGAAATCAGGGGGCGAGAGACCCAGTACTTC. Its translation is CASSEIRGRETQYF.

The chain couples TRBV6-6 to TRBJ2-7; no definite D call. The V and J ends lost 6 bases and 3 bases respectively, with 9 bases between them. This CDR3 has 12 amino acids. CDR1 MNHNY and CDR2 SVGAGI come from the germline V gene (reference sequence). The CDR3 DNA follows: TGTGCCAGCAGCTTGGGGAACTACGAGCAGTACTTC. It encodes CASSLGNYEQYF.

The chain recombines TRBV29-1 with TRBJ2-3; the D is unclear. Looked up from germline, CDR1 is SQVTM and CDR2 is ANQGSEA. This CDR3 has 12 residues. The V gene lost 5 bases and the J gene lost 0 bases, with 6 bases spanning the gap. The CDR3: CSVLQSTDTQYF. The CDR3 DNA is TGCAGCGTTCTCCAGAGCACAGATACGCAGTATTTT.

The CDR3 loop reads CASSLGSGDLTKSQYF. The DNA for the CDR3 is TGCGCCAGCAGCTTGGGTTCGGGCGATCTCACCAAGTCCCAGTACTTC. The chain has TRBV5-1 and TRBJ2-5; the D is unclear. In germline, CDR1 is SGHRS, CDR2 YFSETQ. Trimming removed 0 bases at V and 9 bases at J, with 21 bases between. This CDR3 is 16 amino acids long.

The V call is TRBV21-1, the J call TRBJ1-3; TRBD1 is the table's D call, not checked against the DNA. TRBV21-1 is reported as a pseudogene. CDR3 size: 16 residues. The DNA for the CDR3 is TGTGCCAGCAGCACCTACAGGACAGGGACGGGAAACACCATATATTTT. Translated: CASSTYRTGTGNTIYF.

Of note for this clone: Additional DNA sequences in this sample encode the identical CDR3. The rearrangement joins TRBV18 to TRBJ1-1; no clear D. Germline CDR1 is KGHSH and CDR2 is LQKENI. The CDR3 is 13 amino acids. Trimming left V 1 base short and J 5 bases short, with 8 bases between. The CDR3 is CASSPQGGTEAFF. CDR3 bases: TGTGCCAGCTCACCACAGGGTGGGACTGAAGCTTTCTTT.

The rearrangement joins TRBV7-3 to TRBJ2-3; maybe TRBD1 (6 bases). The V end lost 3 bases, the J end lost 1 base, and 8 bases lay between the germline ends. CDR1 is SGHTA and CDR2 is FQGTGA in the germline V gene. This CDR3 has 14 amino acids. CDR3 nucleotides: TGTGCCAGCAGCTTTAGGACAGGCACAGATACGCAGTATTTT. This gives the protein CASSFRTGTDTQYF.

The chain links TRBV5-4 to TRBJ1-3; 7 bases are a match to TRBD1. CDR3 length: 15 amino acids. J gave up 3 bases and V 0 bases, and 3 bases lay outside the gene matches. CDR1 and CDR2 from the germline V gene are SGHNT and YYREEE (reference sequence). In nucleotides, the CDR3 is TGTGCCAGCAGCTTGGACAGGGGATATGGAAACACCATATATTTT. It encodes CASSLDRGYGNTIYF.

In the case of this clone: At one boundary the junction diverges from the germline segment, which might be a read error. The chain has TRBV6-6 and TRBJ2-5, with D unresolved. This CDR3 has 12 residues. Germline CDR1 and CDR2: MNHNY and SVGAGI (reference sequence). This chain's CDR3 is CASSYESVGWHF. The CDR3 DNA is TGTGCCAGCAGTTATGAGTCAGTCGGTTGGCACTTC.

Turning to this clone: This same CDR3 is encoded by further DNA sequences in the sample. The chain has TRBV6-5 and TRBJ1-1, with unresolved D. V gave up 6 bases and J gave up 0 bases, with 8 bases separating them. The germline CDR1 and CDR2 sequences are MNHEY and SVGAGI. The CDR3 contains 13 residues. CDR3 coding DNA: TGTGCCAGCAGGGCCCTCTTGAACACTGAAGCTTTCTTT. Protein: CASRALLNTEAFF.

This chain connects TRBV29-1 to TRBJ2-5, with 9 bases matching TRBD1. The V and J ends lost 7 bases and 4 bases, in that order; junction bases with no gene match: 4. The germline V gene has CDR1 SQVTM and CDR2 ANQGSEA. This CDR3 is built from 12 residues. The DNA of the CDR3 is TGCAGCGCCGGGACAGGGCTAGAGACCCAGTACTTC. Encoded protein: CSAGTGLETQYF.

The chain combines TRBV4-3 with TRBJ2-5; TRBD2 agrees at 7 bases. CDR3 length: 15 amino acids. The germline V gene encodes CDR1 LGHNA and CDR2 YSLEER. V shed 1 base and J 5 bases; nucleotides not matched to a gene: 7. In DNA form, the CDR3 reads TGCGCCAGCAGCCAAGGGGGGGGGATCGCGGAGACCCAGTACTTC. Translation: CASSQGGGIAETQYF.

The J gene is TRBJ2-1, the V gene TRBV7-8, with TRBD1 matching over 10 bases. This CDR3 has 19 residues. Germline CDR1 SGHVS, CDR2 FQNEAQ. The J segment lost 2 bases and the V segment lost 1 base, leaving 11 bases of the junction unmatched. The CDR3 bases are TGTGCCAGCAGCTTAGTTTCCGTCCGGGACAGGGGTACCTACAATGAGCAGTTCTTC. Its translation is CASSLVSVRDRGTYNEQFF.

In this sample, this clone turned up a few times. The junction differs from germline at one of its ends, possibly a read error. The gene calls are TRBV30 and TRBJ1-6, with 9 positions matching TRBD1. Germline CDR1 is GTSNPN and CDR2 is SVGIG (reference sequence). The CDR3 is made up of 11 amino acids. This chain's CDR3 is CAWSSRDRENF. In DNA form, the CDR3 reads TGTGCCTGGAGTTCGCGGGACAGGGAAAACTTT.

The rearrangement joins TRBV5-1 to TRBJ2-3; D gene uncertain. V lost 7 bases, J lost 0 bases, and 12 bases lay in between. The germline V gene has CDR1 SGHRS and CDR2 YFSETQ. The CDR3 runs 14 residues. The CDR3 DNA sequence: TGCGCCAGCGACGTGGGTTCTAGCACAGATACGCAGTATTTT. It translates to CASDVGSSTDTQYF.

The chain is built from TRBV13 and TRBJ2-3; 12 nucleotides agree with TRBD2. CDR3 length equals 16 residues. The germline CDR1 and CDR2 sequences are PRHDT and FYEKMQ (reference sequence). V trimming: 5 bases; J trimming: 6 bases; junction bases outside the gene matches: 9. The chain's CDR3 is CASSATSGGKVDTQYF. CDR3 coding DNA: TGTGCCAGCAGCGCTACTAGCGGGGGGAAGGTGGATACGCAGTATTTT.

To note about this clone: The sample has other DNA sequences that encode this CDR3 too. CDR3 nucleotides: TGTGCCAGCAGCTTAGGACAGGGGCGCTATGGCTACACCTTC. It specifies CASSLGQGRYGYTF. V is TRBV7-2 and J is TRBJ1-2, with TRBD1 identical over 8 bases. After removal of 1 base from V and 4 bases from J, the junction contained 2 bases not matched to a gene. CDR1 is SGHTA, CDR2 FQGNSA, per germline. The CDR3 covers 14 residues.

A single count supports this clone. The gene calls are TRBV4-1 and TRBJ1-4; perhaps TRBD1 as D (6 bases). The V end was cut by 0 bases, the J end by 7 bases, with 12 bases between. The germline V gene encodes CDR1 MGHRA and CDR2 YSYEKL. The CDR3 covers 15 residues. The CDR3 is CASSQEGGRSEKLFF. CDR3 nucleotides: TGCGCCAGCAGCCAAGAAGGGGGGCGAAGTGAAAAACTGTTTTTT.

This chain connects TRBV6-5 to TRBJ2-7; D may be TRBD2 (5 bases). CDR1 is MNHEY, CDR2 SVGAGI, per germline. This CDR3 has 13 amino acids. Between the trimmed V and J ends, which lost 4 bases and 4 bases, there was a span of 11 bases. CDR3 region: CASSSGSWYEQYF. DNA of the CDR3: TGTGCCAGCAGTTCGGGATCTTGGTACGAGCAGTACTTC.

This chain connects TRBV27 to TRBJ2-7; no reliable D call. V lost 6 bases and J 3 bases, leaving 6 bases between the germline ends. CDR1 is MNHEY, CDR2 SMNVEV, per germline (reference sequence). The CDR3 is 11 residues long. CDR3 DNA: TGTGCCAGCAGCCACCACTACGAGCAGTACTTC. Amino acid sequence: CASSHHYEQYF.

A remark on this clone: Additional DNA sequences in this sample encode the identical CDR3. The chain combines TRBV7-9 with TRBJ1-5, with D unresolved. The germline V gene encodes CDR1 SEHNR and CDR2 FQNEAQ (reference sequence). The ends were cut back, 2 bases at V and 5 bases at J, with 4 bases in the middle. The CDR3 is 12 residues long. The CDR3 is CASSLSHQPQHF. CDR3 DNA sequence: TGTGCCAGCAGCTTATCCCATCAGCCCCAGCATTTT. Using reference TRBV7-9 and TRBJ1-5 for the parts outside the CDR3, the full variable domain is DTGVSQNPRHKITKRGQNVTFRCDPISEHNRLYWYRQTLGQGPEFLTYFQNEAQLEKSRLLSDRFSAERPKGSFSTLEIQRTEQGDSAMYLCASSLSHQPQHFGDGTRLSIL.